Listed below are T cell receptor beta chains from one sample, sequenced in a study of cytomegalovirus exposure and HLA in healthy donors. The method was immunoSEQ multiplex PCR; TCRdb's version includes in-frame clones alone and lacks a portion of them. The profile shows tens of thousands of clones, about two thirds of them singletons. The sequenced material came from PBMCs. The receptors shown here come from a boy younger than 18 in good health and CMV-seropositive. Each CDR3 is given with its conserved first and last residue. D genes are given only for firm matches. Clone size is shown for a subset of rows, as once, few, many or a class of expanded clone.

TRBD1	TRBV4-1	.	TRBJ2-7	TGCGCCAGCAGCCAAGATCGGGACAGGCTCTACGAGCAGTACTTC	CASSQDRDRLYEQYF
TRBD2	TRBV19	few	TRBJ2-7	TGTGCCAGTAGTCGGGGGGGGTCTTACGAGCAGTACTTC	CASSRGGSYEQYF
.	TRBV7-3	few	TRBJ1-6	TGTGCCAGCAGCTATCTGCGGAATTCACCCCTCCACTTT	CASSYLRNSPLHF
.	TRBV14	.	TRBJ1-6	TGTGCCAGCAGCCAAATATATAATTCACCCCTCCACTTT	CASSQIYNSPLHF
TRBD1	TRBV30	.	TRBJ2-7	TGTGCCTGGAGCCGGGACAGGGGGCTGGAGGAGCAGTACTTC	CAWSRDRGLEEQYF
.	TRBV10-2	.	TRBJ2-2	TGCGCCAGCTTAGGGGAGGACGGGGAGCTGTTTTTT	CASLGEDGELFF
TRBD1	TRBV5-4	.	TRBJ2-2	TGTGCCACGACCGGGACAGCCTACACCGGGGAGCTGTTTTTT	CATTGTAYTGELFF
.	TRBV2	.	TRBJ1-3	TGTGCCAGCAGTGATGTCAGGGCTGGAAACACCATATATTTT	CASSDVRAGNTIYF
.	TRBV6-6	.	TRBJ1-2	TGTGCCAGCAGTACTCAAATAGGACAAGGTGAATATGGCTACACCTTC	CASSTQIGQGEYGYTF
.	TRBV29-1	.	TRBJ1-5	TGCAGCGTCGCGGACAGAAGCAATCAGCCCCAGCATTTT	CSVADRSNQPQHF
TRBD1	TRBV30	.	TRBJ1-4	TGTGCCTGGAGTTGGGACAGGGGGATTGAAAAACTGTTTTTT	CAWSWDRGIEKLFF
TRBD2	TRBV5-4	.	TRBJ2-3	TGTGCCAGCAGCTTGGTAGCAGGCGCGCTAGCGGGGCGCACAGATACGCAGTATTTT	CASSLVAGALAGRTDTQYF